This is a list of T cell receptor beta chains from one sample in a study of blood T cell repertoires in COVID-19. Libraries were prepared by immunoSEQ multiplex PCR; TCRdb keeps only in-frame clonotypes and omits some of them. The data contain fewer than 400,000 clones, over 85% of them singletons. The source material was peripheral blood. The receptor set was obtained from a young woman with COVID-19, enrolled during active disease. The CDR3 runs from the conserved cysteine through the conserved F or W. D genes are given only for firm matches. Clone sizes are given selectively: once, few, many, or a class where the clone is expanded.

J gene	D gene	clone size	V gene	CDR3 DNA	CDR3 protein
TRBJ2-3	TRBD2	NA	TRBV4-2	TGTGCCAGCAGCCAGGGACTAGCGGGGGCCCTCACAGATACGCAGTATTTT	CASSQGLAGALTDTQYF
TRBJ2-1	TRBD1	once	TRBV27	TGTGCCAGCAGTAAAGGACAGGGGGGCTACAATGAGCAGTTCTTC	CASSKGQGGYNEQFF
TRBJ2-1	TRBD2	NA	TRBV5-4	TGTGCCAGCAGCTCTCGATCCGGGACTAGTAATTTAAATGAGCAGTTCTTC	CASSSRSGTSNLNEQFF
TRBJ2-5	TRBD1	once	TRBV7-8	TGTGCCAGCAGCTTAGTTGGACAGGGGCAGCAAGAGACCCAGTACTTC	CASSLVGQGQQETQYF
TRBJ2-1	TRBD1	NA	TRBV30	TGTGCCTGGAGTGGAGGACAGGGTAGAAATGAGCAGTTCTTC	CAWSGGQGRNEQFF
TRBJ1-2	NA	NA	TRBV7-2	TGTGCCAGCAGCTTAGCCCTACAGGGTTCTTACTATGGCTACACCTTC	CASSLALQGSYYGYTF
TRBJ1-1	NA	NA	TRBV20-1	TGCAGTGCTAGTGATGGGGGCGCGCATACTGAAGCTTTCTTT	CSASDGGAHTEAFF
TRBJ2-5	NA	NA	TRBV19	TGTGCCAGTAGTATTCAGGCGACCCAAGAGACCCAGTACTTC	CASSIQATQETQYF
TRBJ1-5	NA	NA	TRBV3-1/TRBV3-2	TGTGCCAGCAGCCAAGAACAGGATCAGCCCCAGCATTTT	CASSQEQDQPQHF
TRBJ1-1	NA	NA	TRBV19	TGTGCCAGTAGTATATGGCAGAACACTGAAGCTTTCTTT	CASSIWQNTEAFF
TRBJ1-3	NA	NA	TRBV19	TGTGCCAGCCAAGTAGCTCCGGGGGGGGCGCCGGGTAACACCATATATTTT	CASQVAPGGAPGNTIYF
TRBJ2-7	TRBD1	NA	TRBV5-5	TGTGCCAGCAGCGCCCGGACAGGCTATAACGAGCAGTACTTC	CASSARTGYNEQYF
TRBJ1-2	TRBD1	NA	TRBV7-2	TGTGCCAGCAGCTCTCCCGGGACAGGGGTATATGGCTACACCTTC	CASSSPGTGVYGYTF
TRBJ2-3	NA	few	TRBV24-1	TGTGCCACCAGTGAGTGGACAGACGGAGATACGCAGTATTTT	CATSEWTDGDTQYF
TRBJ1-2	NA	NA	TRBV6-5	TGTGCCAGCTTTCACGGAGTGGAAGATGGCTACACCTTC	CASFHGVEDGYTF
TRBJ2-3	TRBD1	NA	TRBV2	TGTGCCAGCAGGGAGGATCGACAGGGGTCAGATACGCAGTATTTT	CASREDRQGSDTQYF
TRBJ1-2	NA	NA	TRBV5-6	TGTGCCAGCAGCCCCGGACAGCGACTCTATGGCTACACCTTC	CASSPGQRLYGYTF
TRBJ2-1	TRBD2	NA	TRBV4-3	TGCGCCAGCAGTCAGGGACTAGCGGGGAATGAGCAGTTCTTC	CASSQGLAGNEQFF
TRBJ1-1	NA	NA	TRBV2	TGTGCCACCAACGCTCAGCGGAACACTGAAGCTTTCTTT	CATNAQRNTEAFF
TRBJ1-5	TRBD1	NA	TRBV28	TGTGCCAGCAGTTCTCGGACAGGGGGCAATCAGCCCCAGCATTTT	CASSSRTGGNQPQHF
TRBJ1-1	NA	NA	TRBV4-1	TGCGCCAGCAGCCAAGTAACGCCGGGTTCAGCTTTCTTT	CASSQVTPGSAFF
TRBJ2-2	NA	NA	TRBV7-9	TGTGCCAGCAGCCTCGTCACCGGGGAGCTGTTTTTT	CASSLVTGELFF
TRBJ1-1	NA	NA	TRBV19	TGTGCCAGTAGTCTGGGGGCACAGACTGAAGCTTTCTTT	CASSLGAQTEAFF
TRBJ2-7	TRBD1	NA	TRBV11-3	TGTGCCAGCAGCTTAAGGGGGACAGGGCTCTACGAGCAGTACTTC	CASSLRGTGLYEQYF
TRBJ1-2	TRBD1	NA	TRBV4-1	TGCGCCAGCAGCCAAGGAGGACAGGGGGTAGCCAGGGGCTACACCTTC	CASSQGGQGVARGYTF
TRBJ2-3	NA	once	TRBV6-5	TGTGCCAGCAGTTACTTCCAGGGGACAGATACGCAGTATTTT	CASSYFQGTDTQYF
TRBJ2-1	TRBD1	many	TRBV6-4	TGTGCCAGCAGTGACTCGGAGACAGGGGACTACAATGAGCAGTTCTTC	CASSDSETGDYNEQFF